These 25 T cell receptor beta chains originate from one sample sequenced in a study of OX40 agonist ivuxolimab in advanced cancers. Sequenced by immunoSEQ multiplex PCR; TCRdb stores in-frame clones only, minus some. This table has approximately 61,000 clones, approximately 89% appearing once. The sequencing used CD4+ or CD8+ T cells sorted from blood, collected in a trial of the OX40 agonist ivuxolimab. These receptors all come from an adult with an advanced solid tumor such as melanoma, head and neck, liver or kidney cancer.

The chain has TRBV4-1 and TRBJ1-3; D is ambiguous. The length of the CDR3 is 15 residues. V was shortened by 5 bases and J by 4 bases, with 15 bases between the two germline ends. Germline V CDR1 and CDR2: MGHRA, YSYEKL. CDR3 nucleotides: TGCGCCAGCAGCGCGTCAAGTGGGAGAGGAAACACCATATATTTT. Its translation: CASSASSGRGNTIYF.

CDR3 amino acids: CASGLGTEAFF. The CDR3 DNA reads as TGTGCTAGTGGTTTGGGAACTGAAGCTTTCTTT. The V and J genes are TRBV12-5 and TRBJ1-1; no clear D. Between the trimmed V and J ends, which lost 1 base and 5 bases, there was a span of 2 bases. Germline CDR1 reads LGHNT; CDR2 reads FRNRAP. The CDR3 is 11 amino acids.

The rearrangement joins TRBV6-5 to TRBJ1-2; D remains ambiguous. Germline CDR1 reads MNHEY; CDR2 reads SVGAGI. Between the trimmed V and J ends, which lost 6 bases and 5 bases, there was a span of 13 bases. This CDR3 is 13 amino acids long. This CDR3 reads CASREGSSYGYTF. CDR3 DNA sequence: TGTGCCAGCAGGGAAGGGTCCTCTTATGGCTACACCTTC.

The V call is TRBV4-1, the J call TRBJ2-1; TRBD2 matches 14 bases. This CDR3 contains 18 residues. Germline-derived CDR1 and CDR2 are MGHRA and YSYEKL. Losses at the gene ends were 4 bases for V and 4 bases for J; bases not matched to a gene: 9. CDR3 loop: CASSPGLAGEQGYNEQFF. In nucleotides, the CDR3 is TGCGCCAGCAGCCCGGGACTAGCGGGGGAACAGGGATACAATGAGCAGTTCTTC.

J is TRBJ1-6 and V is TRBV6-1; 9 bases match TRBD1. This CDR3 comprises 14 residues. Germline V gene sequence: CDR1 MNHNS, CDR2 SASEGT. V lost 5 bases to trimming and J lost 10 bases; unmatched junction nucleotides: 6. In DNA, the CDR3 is TGTGCCAGCAGTTCCGGACAGGGGAGGTCACCCCTCCACTTT. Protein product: CASSSGQGRSPLHF.

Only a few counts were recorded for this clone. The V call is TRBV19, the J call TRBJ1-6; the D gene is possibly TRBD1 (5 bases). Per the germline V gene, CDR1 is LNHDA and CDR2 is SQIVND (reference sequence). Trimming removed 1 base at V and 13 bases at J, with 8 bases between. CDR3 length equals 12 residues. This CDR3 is CASSIGGEPLHF. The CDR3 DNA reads TGTGCCAGTAGTATAGGAGGGGAGCCCCTCCACTTT. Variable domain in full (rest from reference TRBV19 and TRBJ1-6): DGGITQSPKYLFRKEGQNVTLSCEQNLNHDAMYWYRQDPGQGLRLIYYSQIVNDFQKGDIAEGYSVSREKKESFPLTVTSAQKNPTAFYLCASSIGGEPLHFGNGTRLTVT.

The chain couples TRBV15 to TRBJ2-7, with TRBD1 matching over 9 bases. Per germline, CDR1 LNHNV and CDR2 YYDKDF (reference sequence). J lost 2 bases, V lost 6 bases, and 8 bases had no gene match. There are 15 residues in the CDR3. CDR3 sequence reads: CATREGQGRPYEQYF. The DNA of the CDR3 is TGTGCCACCAGGGAGGGACAGGGAAGGCCCTACGAGCAGTACTTC.

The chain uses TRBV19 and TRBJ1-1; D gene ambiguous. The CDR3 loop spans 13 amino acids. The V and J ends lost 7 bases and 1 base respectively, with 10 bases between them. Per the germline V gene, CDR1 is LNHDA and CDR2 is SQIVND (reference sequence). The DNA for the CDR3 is TGTGCCAGTAAACAGAAAACGAACACTGAAGCTTTCTTT. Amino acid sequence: CASKQKTNTEAFF. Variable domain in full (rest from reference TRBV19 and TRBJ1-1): DGGITQSPKYLFRKEGQNVTLSCEQNLNHDAMYWYRQDPGQGLRLIYYSQIVNDFQKGDIAEGYSVSREKKESFPLTVTSAQKNPTAFYLCASKQKTNTEAFFGQGTRLTVV.

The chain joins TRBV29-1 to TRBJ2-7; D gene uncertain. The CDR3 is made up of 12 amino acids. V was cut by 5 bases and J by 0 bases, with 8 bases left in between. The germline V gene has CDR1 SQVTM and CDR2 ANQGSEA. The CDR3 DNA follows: TGCAGCGTTCGACAACACTCCTACGAGCAGTACTTC. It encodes CSVRQHSYEQYF.

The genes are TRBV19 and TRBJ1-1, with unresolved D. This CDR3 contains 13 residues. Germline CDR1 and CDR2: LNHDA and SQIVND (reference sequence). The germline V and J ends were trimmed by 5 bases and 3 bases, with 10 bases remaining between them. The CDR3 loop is CASSSLMDTEAFF. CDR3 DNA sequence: TGTGCCAGTAGTTCCTTGATGGACACTGAAGCTTTCTTT.

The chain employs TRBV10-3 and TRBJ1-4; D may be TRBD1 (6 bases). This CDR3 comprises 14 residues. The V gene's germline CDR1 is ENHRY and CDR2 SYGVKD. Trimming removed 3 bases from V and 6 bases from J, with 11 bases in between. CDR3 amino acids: CAISDRGGDEKLFF. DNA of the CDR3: TGTGCCATCAGTGATCGAGGGGGGGATGAAAAACTGTTTTTT.

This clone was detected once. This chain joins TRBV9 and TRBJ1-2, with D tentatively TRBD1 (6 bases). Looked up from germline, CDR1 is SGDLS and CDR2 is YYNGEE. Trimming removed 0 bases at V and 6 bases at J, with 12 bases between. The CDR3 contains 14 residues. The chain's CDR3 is CASSVEGGADGYTF. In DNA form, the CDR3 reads TGTGCCAGCAGCGTAGAGGGGGGGGCCGATGGCTACACCTTC.

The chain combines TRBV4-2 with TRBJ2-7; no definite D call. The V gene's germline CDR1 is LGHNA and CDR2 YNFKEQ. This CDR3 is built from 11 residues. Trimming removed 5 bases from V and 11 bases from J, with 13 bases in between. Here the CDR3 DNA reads TGTGCCAGCAGCGGCCGGGCCCCGGAGTACTTC. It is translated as CASSGRAPEYF.

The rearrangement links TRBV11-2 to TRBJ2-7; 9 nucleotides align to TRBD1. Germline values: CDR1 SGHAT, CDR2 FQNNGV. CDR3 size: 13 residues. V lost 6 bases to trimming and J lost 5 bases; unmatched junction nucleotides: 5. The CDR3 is CASRGTGWNEQYF. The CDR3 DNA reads TGTGCCAGCAGGGGGACAGGGTGGAACGAGCAGTACTTC.

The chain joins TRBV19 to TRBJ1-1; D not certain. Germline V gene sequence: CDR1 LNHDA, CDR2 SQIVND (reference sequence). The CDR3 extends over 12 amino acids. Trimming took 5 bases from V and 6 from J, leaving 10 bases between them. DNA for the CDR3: TGTGCCAGTAGTTTATGGTGGGCTGAAGCTTTCTTT. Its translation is CASSLWWAEAFF.

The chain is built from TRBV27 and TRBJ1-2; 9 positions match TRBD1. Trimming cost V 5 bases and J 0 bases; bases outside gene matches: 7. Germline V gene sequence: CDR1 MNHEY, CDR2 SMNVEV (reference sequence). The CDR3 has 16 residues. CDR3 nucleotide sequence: TGTGCCAGCAGTCCCGGGACAGGGATAGCTAACTATGGCTACACCTTC. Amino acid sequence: CASSPGTGIANYGYTF.

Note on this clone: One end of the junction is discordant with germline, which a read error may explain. CDR3 DNA: TGCGCCAGCAGCCAATCCCCCCTACTGGGCGGGGGGACAGCTACGCAGTATTTT. Translated: CASSQSPLLGGGTATQYF. This chain links TRBV4-1 with TRBJ2-3; D may be TRBD2 (8 bases). The CDR3 spans 18 residues. Germline V lookup: CDR1 MGHRA, CDR2 YSYEKL.

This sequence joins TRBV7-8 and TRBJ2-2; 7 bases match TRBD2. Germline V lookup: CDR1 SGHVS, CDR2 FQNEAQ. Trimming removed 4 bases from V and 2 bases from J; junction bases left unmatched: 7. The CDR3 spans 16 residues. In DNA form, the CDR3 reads TGTGCCAGCAGCTACCTAAGCGGGGTCAACACCGGGGAGCTGTTTTTT. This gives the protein CASSYLSGVNTGELFF.

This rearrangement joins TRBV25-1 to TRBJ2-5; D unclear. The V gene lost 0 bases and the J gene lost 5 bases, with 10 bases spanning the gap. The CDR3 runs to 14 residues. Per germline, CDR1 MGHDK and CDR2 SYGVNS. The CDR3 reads CASSEYLSPETQYF. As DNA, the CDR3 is TGTGCCAGCAGTGAATACTTGAGTCCGGAGACCCAGTACTTC.

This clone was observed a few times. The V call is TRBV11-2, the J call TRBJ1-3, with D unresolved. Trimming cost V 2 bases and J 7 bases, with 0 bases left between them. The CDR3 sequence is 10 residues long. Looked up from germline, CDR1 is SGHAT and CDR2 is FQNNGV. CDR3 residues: CASSLNTIYF. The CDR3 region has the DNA TGTGCCAGCAGCTTAAACACCATATATTTT. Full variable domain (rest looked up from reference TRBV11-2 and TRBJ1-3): EAGVAQSPRYKIIEKRQSVAFWCNPISGHATLYWYQQILGQGPKLLIQFQNNGVVDDSQLPKDRFSAERLKGVDSTLKIQPAKLEDSAVYLCASSLNTIYFGEGSWLTVV.

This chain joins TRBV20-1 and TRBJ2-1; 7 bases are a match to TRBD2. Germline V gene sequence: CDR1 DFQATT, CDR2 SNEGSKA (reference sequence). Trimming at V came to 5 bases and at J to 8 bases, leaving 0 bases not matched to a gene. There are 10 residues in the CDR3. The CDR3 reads CSAGRDEQFF. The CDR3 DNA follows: TGCAGTGCTGGGAGGGATGAGCAGTTCTTC.

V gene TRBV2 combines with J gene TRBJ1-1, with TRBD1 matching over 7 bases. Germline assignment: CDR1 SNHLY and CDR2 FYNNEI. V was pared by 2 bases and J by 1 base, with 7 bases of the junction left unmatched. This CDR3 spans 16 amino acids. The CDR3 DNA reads TGTGCCAGCAGTGAATGGGCAGGGGGGACGAACACTGAAGCTTTCTTT. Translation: CASSEWAGGTNTEAFF.

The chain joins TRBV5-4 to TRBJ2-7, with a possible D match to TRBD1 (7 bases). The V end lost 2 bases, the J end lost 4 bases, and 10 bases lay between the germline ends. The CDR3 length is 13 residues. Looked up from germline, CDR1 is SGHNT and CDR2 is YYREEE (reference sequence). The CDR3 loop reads CASSFPGGYEQYF. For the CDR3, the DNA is TGTGCCAGCAGCTTCCCAGGGGGGTACGAGCAGTACTTC.

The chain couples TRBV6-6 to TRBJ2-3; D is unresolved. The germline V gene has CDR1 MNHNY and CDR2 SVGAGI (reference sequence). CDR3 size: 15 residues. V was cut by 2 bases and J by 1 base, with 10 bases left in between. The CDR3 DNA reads TGTGCCAGCAGTTACGTCAAGTGGGGCACAGATACGCAGTATTTT. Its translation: CASSYVKWGTDTQYF.

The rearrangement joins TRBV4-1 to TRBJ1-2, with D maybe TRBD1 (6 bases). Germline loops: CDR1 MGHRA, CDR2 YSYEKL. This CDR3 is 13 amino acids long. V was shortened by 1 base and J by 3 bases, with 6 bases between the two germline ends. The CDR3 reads CASSQGTDYGYTF. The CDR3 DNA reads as TGCGCCAGCAGCCAAGGGACAGACTATGGCTACACCTTC.